This record covers a single T cell receptor beta chain. The antigen is unknown. This entry belongs to a study of post-analysis software for immune sequencing data. Overall study: Multiple sclerosis in the patients followed relapsing-remitting, secondary progressive and progressive-relapsing courses.

V lost 0 bases and J lost 5; bases outside the gene matches: 5. CDR3 length equals 16 residues. Germline-derived CDR1 and CDR2 are SGHKS and YYEKEE (reference sequence). Sequencing libraries made from TCR beta cDNA carried unique molecular identifiers. TCRdb used MiXCR to reprocess the PCR reads, holding one entry per CDR3 protein. Among hundreds of thousands of distinct CDR3 sequences listed, approximately 60% were seen once. Notes on the study in general: Controls had lower frequencies than patients of four or five TRBV segments, which included TRBV5-6, TRBV5-1 and TRBV20-1. Significantly decreased normalized Chao1 diversity was recorded for multiple sclerosis patients relative to controls.

This sequence joins TRBV5-5 and TRBJ2-1; 10 bases match TRBD1. The sequenced sample was blood. This TCR derives from a girl aged 2-10 years with multiple sclerosis. The CDR3 sequence is CASSLGSGTGDNEQFF. CDR3 nucleotides: TGTGCCAGCAGCTTGGGCTCCGGGACAGGGGACAATGAGCAGTTCTTC.